Presented here are 8 T cell receptor beta chains from one specimen sequenced in a study of T cells after yellow fever vaccination. MiXCR was run by TCRdb on the 5' RACE reads, yielding one entry per CDR3 protein. The sample yields about 74,000 distinct CDR3 sequences, roughly 7.4% seen once. The material was CD8+ T cells sorted from PBMCs, obtained roughly 5 days after the first yellow fever vaccination. These receptors were taken from a young man who received the YFV17D yellow fever vaccine.

At least ten counts were recorded for this clonotype. V and J are TRBV11-2 and TRBJ2-7; D is possibly TRBD1 or TRBD2 (7 bases each). This CDR3 spans 15 amino acids. Germline V lookup: CDR1 SGHAT, CDR2 FQNNGV. V was clipped by 2 bases and J by 2 bases, with 13 bases between them. The chain's CDR3 is CASSLTRGGPYEQYV. The DNA for the CDR3 is TGTGCCAGCAGCTTAACCAGGGGGGGTCCCTACGAGCAGTACGTC.

This clonotype was observed many times. V usage is TRBV12-3 or TRBV12-4 and J usage is TRBJ2-1, with 8 bases identical to TRBD1. The CDR3 extends over 15 amino acids. V shed 7 bases and J 4 bases; nucleotides not matched to a gene: 9. The CDR3 coding sequence is TGTGCCAGCACCCTCCAGGGGGCACGGTACAATGAGCAGTTCTTC. Its protein product is CASTLQGARYNEQFF.

V gene TRBV7-9 combines with J gene TRBJ1-1; possibly TRBD1 for D (5 bases). Germline lookup yields CDR1 SEHNR and CDR2 FQNEAQ (reference sequence). This CDR3 has 15 amino acids. Deletions cut 4 bases from V and 0 bases from J, with 12 bases between. CDR3 coding DNA: TGTGCCAGCAGCTCCAGGGACGGACTGAACACTGAAGCTTTCTTT. Translated: CASSSRDGLNTEAFF.

The sample holds a few counts of this clonotype. The V call is TRBV6-1, the J call TRBJ2-5; 11 bases are shared with TRBD2. This CDR3 is 13 amino acids long. Germline values: CDR1 MNHNS, CDR2 SASEGT. Trimming took 6 bases from V and 5 from J; bases not matched to a gene: 2. The CDR3 nucleotides are TGTGCCAGCAGGCCTAGCGGGGGGGAGACCCAGTACTTC. This translates into CASRPSGGETQYF.

This clonotype was seen many times. The chain combines TRBV4-3 with TRBJ2-6; D gene ambiguous. CDR3 length equals 14 residues. Trimming stripped 4 bases from V and 2 bases from J, with 6 bases between. Germline lookup yields CDR1 LGHNA and CDR2 YSLEER. In DNA, the CDR3 is TGCGCCAGCAGCCCAAGCCCTGGGGCCAACGTCCTGACTTTC. Protein sequence: CASSPSPGANVLTF.

The chain has TRBV27 and TRBJ2-1, with D unclear. Germline loops: CDR1 MNHEY, CDR2 SMNVEV (reference sequence). Trimming removed 3 bases at V and 8 bases at J, with 14 bases between. This CDR3 is built from 14 residues. CDR3 residues: CASSFQVGQDEQFF. CDR3 DNA: TGTGCCAGCAGTTTTCAGGTGGGCCAGGATGAGCAGTTCTTC.

In this sample, this clonotype turned up a few times. The chain uses TRBV27 and TRBJ2-3; TRBD1 agrees at 7 bases. CDR3 length: 16 amino acids. V trimming: 5 bases; J trimming: 1 base; junction bases outside the gene matches: 9. Germline V gene sequence: CDR1 MNHEY, CDR2 SMNVEV (reference sequence). CDR3 nucleotides: TGTGCCAGCAGTATACCCCGGGACAGAGGCACAGATACGCAGTATTTT. Amino acids: CASSIPRDRGTDTQYF.

This clonotype has just a few counts. The chain carries TRBV19 and TRBJ1-1; D uncertain. The V and J ends lost 3 bases and 4 bases respectively, with 12 bases between them. Germline CDR1 LNHDA, CDR2 SQIVND (reference sequence). The CDR3 is 14 amino acids. CDR3 sequence: CASSIRVEGTEAFF. The CDR3 DNA sequence: TGTGCCAGTAGTATTAGGGTAGAGGGCACTGAAGCTTTCTTT.